The present TCR beta chain was sequenced within a study of tumor-infiltrating lymphocytes in localized non-small cell lung cancer. Study findings and constraints: IM1 and IM2 tumors showed no difference in T-cell fraction.

Profiled with immunoSEQ multiplex PCR; TCRdb holds only in-frame clones, not every one. The table includes roughly 6,200 clones, about 82% detected once. On this clone itself: Its antigen is not known.

Germline V gene data show CDR1 as LGHNA and CDR2 as YSLEER. The CDR3 has 19 residues. The trim removed 0 bases at V and 3 bases at J, leaving 15 bases unmatched. Sequenced input: uninvolved lung tissue not adjacent to the tumor. The chain combines TRBV4-3 with TRBJ1-1; 8 bases match TRBD1. This receptor was obtained from a human donor with non-small cell lung cancer. CDR3 DNA sequence: TGCGCCAGCAGCCAAGACCCAGCAGGACAGGGTATAAGGGACACTGAAGCTTTCTTT. This gives the protein CASSQDPAGQGIRDTEAFF.